This T cell receptor (beta chain) comes out of a study of glioma-infiltrating T cells after dendritic cell vaccination (dated by TCRdb to about 2016). Background for the entire study: The cohort included approximately 15 glioblastoma patients drawn from Phase I and II dendritic cell vaccination trials, of whom 9 were newly diagnosed and 6 had recurrent disease. Patients received autologous tumor lysate-pulsed dendritic cell vaccination between about 2003 and 2013. The vaccine consisted of monocyte-derived dendritic cells cultured less than eight days with IL-4 and GM-CSF, then pulsed overnight with autologous tumor lysate. Three intradermal dendritic cell vaccine injections were administered to patients at biweekly intervals in the arm below the axilla. In glioblastoma patients vaccinated with dendritic cells, deep sequencing of TCR beta CDR3 regions served to measure the amount of tumor-infiltrating lymphocytes and to compare repertoires between tumor and blood. Survival after dendritic cell vaccination was correlated with TCR sequencing metrics such as TIL content and the overlap between tumor and blood repertoires.

Using the immunoSEQ assay, TCRB CDR3 regions were amplified from about 1.9 micrograms of genomic DNA, or from all available DNA when less than that was on hand. The multiplex PCR employed 60 forward primers targeting TCR V beta segments and 13 reverse primers targeting J beta segments. Synthetic control templates were spiked into each sample at limiting dilution to estimate reads per starting template. The Illumina HiSeq System generated 87 bp sequencing reads. The authors processed their data as follows. PCR and sequencing errors were removed by merging closely related sequences with a nearest neighbor algorithm. TCR overlap was measured as the percentage of unique tumor TCR beta sequences also present in the same patient's peripheral blood. Imported from immuneACCESS, the table was reduced by TCRdb to in-frame sequences with V and J called. These copies leave out some clones; in studies compared against another copy, an unresolved V gene accounts for under half, and the cause of the remainder is not known. The DNA gave D and trimming, while V, J and clone size come from that table. The sample table records 100,000 or so clones; about 90% of these occur just once. Jointly, the top ten make up 2.7% of the sample.

The CDR3, from cysteine to phenylalanine, totals 16 residues. The only DNA kept is the CDR3, 48 bases in frame from the first base. CDR1 and CDR2 were assigned from the germline V gene as SNHLY and FYNNEI. Germline trimming: 6 bases from V, 2 bases from J; junction bases outside gene matches: 7. What this sample's time point label stands for: after dendritic cell vaccination, including at tumor progression/relapse. Patients were selected for having adequate residual fresh-frozen tumor tissue and more than two years of available survival data. An isocitrate dehydrogenase mutation was not carried by any of the glioblastoma patients, although molecular status was otherwise variable. PBMC collection took place before vaccination, two weeks after the third vaccination, and at tumor progression if progression occurred. The Qiagen DNeasy Blood extraction Kit was used for extraction of genomic DNA. General findings and caveats noted by the study authors: The cohort was small and heterogeneous, with few patients having full blood and tumor sets and even fewer initial-recurrent tumor pairs. Longer time to progression and overall survival after dendritic cell vaccination were predicted by higher estimated pretreatment TIL content. The three-group TCR overlap response model was described as speculative and requiring prospective validation. No direct relationship between TCR clonality and survival was found, suggesting a diverse polyclonal response may matter.

For this clone: Its cognate antigen has yet to be identified. There are no base qualities to consult, and no much larger clone falls within one base.

The source material was blood, sampled after dendritic cell vaccination. This clonotype was obtained from a human donor with glioblastoma. The receptor chain draws on TRBV2 and TRBJ2-4, with 10 bases in between that match TRBD2. The CDR3 has the sequence CASSKRTSGTKNIQYF. The nucleotide sequence is given as TGTGCCAGCAGCAAAAGGACTAGCGGTACCAAAAACATTCAGTACTTC.